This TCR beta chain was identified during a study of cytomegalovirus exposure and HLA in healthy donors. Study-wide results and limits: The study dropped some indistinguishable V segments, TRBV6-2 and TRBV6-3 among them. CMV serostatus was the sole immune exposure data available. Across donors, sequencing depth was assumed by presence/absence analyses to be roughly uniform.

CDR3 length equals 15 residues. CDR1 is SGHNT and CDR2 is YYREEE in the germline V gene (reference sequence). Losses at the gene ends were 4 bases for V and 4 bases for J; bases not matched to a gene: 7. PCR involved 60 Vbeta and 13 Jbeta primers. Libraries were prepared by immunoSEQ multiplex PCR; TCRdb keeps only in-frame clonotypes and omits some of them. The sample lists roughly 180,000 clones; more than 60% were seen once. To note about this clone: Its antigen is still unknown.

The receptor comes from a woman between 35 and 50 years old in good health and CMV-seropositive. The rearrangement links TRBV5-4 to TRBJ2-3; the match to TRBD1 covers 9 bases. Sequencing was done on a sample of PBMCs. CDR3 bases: TGTGCCAGCAGCGTACAGGGGGCGGGAGCAGATACGCAGTATTTT. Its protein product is CASSVQGAGADTQYF.